This entry is about one T cell receptor beta chain. These data originate in a study of blood T cell repertoires in COVID-19. Study in general: The samples span acute and convalescent COVID-19 from the United States, Italy and Spain. From T cells, B-cell-depleted T cells, or PBMCs came the material, which was cDNA or gDNA.

Participant reports of clinical history set cohort assignment. Original analysis: By means of reference gene primer amplification, nucleated cell counts were estimated. Profiled with immunoSEQ multiplex PCR; TCRdb holds only in-frame clones, not every one. Clone size and the V and J calls come from that table; the DNA yielded D and trimming. Of about 310,000 clones detected, approximately 89% appear once; the ten largest clones hold around a tenth. V shed 2 bases, J shed 3 bases, and the junction held 10 bases outside the gene matches. CDR3 length: 19 amino acids. Germline CDR1 SGDLS, CDR2 YYNGEE. The rearrangement joins TRBV9 to TRBJ2-1, with TRBD2 matching 14 bases. Sequencing was carried out using PBMCs or T cells enriched from blood (not recorded which). The clonotype comes from a woman aged 35 to 49 who had recovered from COVID-19. CDR3 sequence reads: CASSVTSGGVHPIYNEQFF. For the CDR3, the DNA is TGTGCCAGCAGCGTGACTAGCGGGGGGGTTCACCCCATCTACAATGAGCAGTTCTTC.